The entry below describes one TCR beta chain. Its antigen is not identified. Germline values: CDR1 PRHDT, CDR2 FYEKMQ (reference sequence). V lost 2 bases to trimming and J lost 2 bases; unmatched junction nucleotides: 9. The CDR3 length is 17 residues. The data derive from a study of CD8 T cells in Susac syndrome. The overall study: Patients with Susac syndrome, at blood draw, were therapy-naive, on corticosteroids, or on intravenous immunoglobulin alone. Overall study findings and caveats: The authors found no clonal expansion in Susac syndrome CD4+ T cell repertoires.

The T cells that were sequenced for TCR beta were CD8+ and CD4+ cells from blood. An amount of RNA that ranged from roughly 0.45 to 1 ug was reverse transcribed with random hexamers. TCRdb itself ran the immunoSEQ multiplex PCR reads through MiXCR, one entry per CDR3 protein. The profile covers about 150,000 distinct CDR3 sequences, with 90% to 97% appearing a single time and around 0.12% taken by the ten largest. The chain joins TRBV13 to TRBJ2-7, with 10 nucleotides matching TRBD1. This clonotype was sampled from a human donor with Susac syndrome. Sequences were obtained from CD4+ T cells from PBMCs. CDR3 sequence: CASSLRTRDRGPYEQYF. The DNA for the CDR3 is TGTGCCAGCAGCTTAAGGACAAGGGACAGGGGTCCCTACGAGCAGTACTTC. The variable domain in full, completed from reference TRBV13 and TRBJ2-7, reads AAGVIQSPRHLIKEKRETATLKCYPIPRHDTVYWYQQGPGQDPQFLISFYEKMQSDKGSIPDRFSAQQFSDYHSELNMSSLELGDSALYFCASSLRTRDRGPYEQYFGPGTRLTVT.